These T cell receptor beta chains were read from a single sample in a study of blood T cell repertoires in COVID-19. The table came from immunoSEQ multiplex PCR; TCRdb's copy has only in-frame clones and leaves some out. The sample holds under 500,000 clones, 75% to 90% seen once. Sequencing input: PBMCs or T cells enriched from blood (not recorded which). Receptors originate from a man under 40 who had recovered from COVID-19. CDR3s include the opening cysteine and the closing phenylalanine or tryptophan. D genes are given only for firm matches. The size entry is marked missing in some rows and otherwise reads once, few, many or a size class.

j_gene	v_gene	d_gene	abundance	CDR3aa	CDR3nt
TRBJ1-3	TRBV7-9	.	.	CASSPPIRGGNTIYF	TGTGCCAGCAGCCCCCCAATTCGGGGTGGAAACACCATATATTTT
TRBJ1-2	TRBV7-9	.	.	CASSTKGGGDIYGYTF	TGTGCCAGCAGTACCAAGGGAGGGGGGGATATCTATGGCTACACCTTC
TRBJ2-5	TRBV24-1	TRBD2	.	CATSDQSWAGGVTQYF	TGTGCCACCAGTGACCAATCTTGGGCGGGGGGTGTGACCCAGTACTTC
TRBJ1-2	TRBV28	TRBD1	.	CASSLSPGQGSYTF	TGTGCCAGCAGTTTATCTCCGGGACAGGGCAGCTACACCTTC
TRBJ1-4	TRBV6-1	.	.	CASSDGPWAGEKLFF	TGTGCCAGCAGTGACGGCCCCTGGGCGGGGGAAAAACTGTTTTTT
TRBJ1-2	TRBV27	TRBD1	once	CASRTGTGTGGAYYGYTF	TGTGCCAGCAGAACAGGAACCGGGACAGGGGGCGCGTACTATGGCTACACCTTC
TRBJ2-7	TRBV5-5	.	.	CASSFRASDEYEQYF	TGTGCCAGCAGCTTCCGGGCTAGCGACGAGTACGAGCAGTACTTC
TRBJ1-3	TRBV29-1	.	.	CSVVVRGNSGNTIYF	TGCAGCGTTGTGGTTAGGGGCAACTCTGGAAACACCATATATTTT
TRBJ2-6	TRBV7-6	.	.	CASSSSRQSGANVLTF	TGTGCCAGCAGTTCCTCTCGACAGTCTGGGGCCAACGTCCTGACTTTC
TRBJ2-5	TRBV5-5	TRBD1	.	CASSSHVGTGGQTQYF	TGTGCCAGCAGCTCCCATGTCGGGACAGGGGGACAGACCCAGTACTTC
TRBJ1-2	TRBV6-5	TRBD1	.	CASRRDSNYGYTF	TGTGCCAGCAGGAGGGACAGTAACTATGGCTACACCTTC
TRBJ1-2	TRBV30	.	.	CACNYRALNYGYTF	TGTGCCTGTAATTACAGGGCCCTTAACTATGGCTACACCTTC
TRBJ1-5	TRBV2	.	.	CASSVPGQQPQHF	TGTGCCAGCAGTGTCCCAGGGCAACAGCCCCAGCATTTT
TRBJ2-4	TRBV6-5	.	once	CASRQSLGDKNIQYF	TGTGCCAGCAGGCAAAGTCTCGGGGACAAAAACATTCAGTACTTC
TRBJ2-5	TRBV19	.	.	CASSIDSDSWETQYF	TGTGCCAGTAGTATAGATTCGGATAGCTGGGAGACCCAGTACTTC
TRBJ2-5	TRBV5-4	.	.	CASHSGERGQGETQYF	TGTGCCAGCCACTCGGGGGAGAGGGGCCAAGGAGAGACCCAGTACTTC
TRBJ1-6	TRBV9	TRBD1	.	CASSARDRNSPLHF	TGTGCCAGCAGCGCCCGGGACAGAAATTCACCCCTCCACTTT
TRBJ2-5	TRBV3-1/TRBV3-2	TRBD2	.	CASSQLAGGPRETQYF	TGTGCCAGCAGCCAATTAGCGGGAGGGCCGAGAGAGACCCAGTACTTC
TRBJ2-7	TRBV15	.	.	CATSRARWGLNEQYF	TGTGCCACCAGCAGAGCCCGATGGGGCTTGAACGAGCAGTACTTC
TRBJ1-1	TRBV7-3	.	.	CASSYAANTEAFF	TGTGCCAGCAGCTACGCGGCCAACACTGAAGCTTTCTTT
TRBJ1-6	TRBV6-5	.	.	CASSYSLSPDSPLHF	TGTGCCAGCAGTTACTCCCTCTCCCCGGATTCACCCCTCCACTTT
TRBJ1-4	TRBV5-1	TRBD1	.	CASSYTGDDEKLFF	TGCGCCAGCAGTTATACAGGGGATGACGAAAAACTGTTTTTT
TRBJ1-4	TRBV6-1	TRBD1	many	CASSATAGTGNEKLFF	TGTGCCAGCAGTGCGACCGCCGGGACAGGGAATGAAAAACTGTTTTTT
TRBJ2-7	TRBV7-8	.	.	CASSLSRGYEQYF	TGTGCCAGCAGCTTATCGCGGGGTTACGAGCAGTACTTC
TRBJ2-3	TRBV6-5	.	.	CASGSAGGTDTQYF	TGTGCCAGCGGGTCGGCAGGGGGCACAGATACGCAGTATTTT
TRBJ2-2	TRBV27	TRBD1	once	CASSFSQGATGELFF	TGTGCCAGCAGTTTCTCACAGGGGGCCACCGGGGAGCTGTTTTTT
TRBJ1-1	TRBV28	.	once	CASSTPLGQWANTEAFF	TGTGCCAGCAGTACCCCCCTCGGACAGTGGGCGAACACTGAAGCTTTCTTT
TRBJ2-7	TRBV6-5	TRBD2	few	CASSSGRGEQYF	TGTGCCAGCAGTTCCGGGAGGGGGGAGCAGTACTTC
TRBJ2-7	TRBV18	.	few	CASSPGTTSYEQYF	TGTGCCAGCTCACCCGGGACAACTTCCTACGAGCAGTACTTC
TRBJ1-5	TRBV19	TRBD1	.	CASSIDGTVYSNQPQHF	TGTGCCAGTAGTATAGATGGGACAGTTTATAGCAATCAGCCCCAGCATTTT
TRBJ2-5	TRBV10-3	.	.	CAISESRWDKEQETQYF	TGTGCCATCAGTGAGTCTAGGTGGGACAAGGAACAAGAGACCCAGTACTTC
TRBJ1-1	TRBV24-1	TRBD1	once	CATSDSGQGPRNTEAFF	TGTGCCACCAGTGACTCGGGACAGGGCCCCCGGAACACTGAAGCTTTCTTT